This T cell receptor beta chain originates from a study of T cell repertoires in cytomegalovirus infection. Study-wide context: In the study, CMV epitopes included recently identified HLA-C-restricted and well-studied HLA-B-restricted ones. CMV infection plus the matching HLA type was flagged by public TCR beta signatures. Study-wide results and caveats: HLA-C-restricted, CMV-specific TCR beta clonotypes were dominant ex vivo.

The V segment lost 3 bases and the J segment 1 base; nucleotides outside the gene matches: 9. CDR1 is MNHEY, CDR2 SVGEGT, per germline. The CDR3 runs to 17 residues. With regard to this clonotype: Its matching antigen is unknown.

TCRdb fed the reads into MiXCR, producing one record per CDR3 protein. The table lists approximately 500,000 distinct CDR3 sequences, roughly a third of them singletons, with 17% in the top ten. The sample in question was cultured PBMCs, obtained from culture after CMV antigen stimulation. The chain uses TRBV6-2 or TRBV6-3 and TRBJ2-5; 9 bases agree with TRBD2. This receptor was taken from a human donor in good health (CMV status not recorded). Some clones in this sample may be carry-over from other donors' samples. The CDR3 sequence is CASSYPAGGLLQETQYF. DNA for the CDR3: TGTGCCAGCAGTTATCCAGCGGGAGGTCTCCTCCAAGAGACCCAGTACTTC.